Sequencing of this TCR beta chain was carried out in a study of regulatory T cells in long-lasting Graves disease. Arm-PCR of CDR3 regions with iRepertoire HTBI primers generated TCR beta libraries. From the multiplex PCR reads, TCRdb called clonotypes with MiXCR, one entry per CDR3 protein. The table shows a few hundred thousand distinct CDR3 sequences, with roughly a quarter occurring only once. Time point here: persistent/refractory GD, antithyroid drugs over 5 years with positive TRAb. PBMCs were the source of the RNA used for TCR sequencing. Whole-study findings and limits: Sampling was limited to peripheral blood rather than thyroid tissue. Sample size, which was small, may have reduced accuracy.

This clonotype turned up a few times. Its antigen is currently unknown. Germline CDR1 SGHTA, CDR2 FQGNSA. The CDR3 has 14 amino acids. V lost 1 base and J 2 bases, leaving 9 bases between the germline ends. The sequenced sample was peripheral blood mononuclear cells (PBMCs), obtained when the disease was refractory, from a patient treated with antithyroid drugs. The chain uses TRBV7-2 and TRBJ2-7; no firm D call. The origin of this receptor is a female donor with Graves disease. In nucleotides, the CDR3 is TGTGCCAGCAGCTTAGAGGGCCTACCCTACGAGCAGTACTTC. It encodes CASSLEGLPYEQYF.